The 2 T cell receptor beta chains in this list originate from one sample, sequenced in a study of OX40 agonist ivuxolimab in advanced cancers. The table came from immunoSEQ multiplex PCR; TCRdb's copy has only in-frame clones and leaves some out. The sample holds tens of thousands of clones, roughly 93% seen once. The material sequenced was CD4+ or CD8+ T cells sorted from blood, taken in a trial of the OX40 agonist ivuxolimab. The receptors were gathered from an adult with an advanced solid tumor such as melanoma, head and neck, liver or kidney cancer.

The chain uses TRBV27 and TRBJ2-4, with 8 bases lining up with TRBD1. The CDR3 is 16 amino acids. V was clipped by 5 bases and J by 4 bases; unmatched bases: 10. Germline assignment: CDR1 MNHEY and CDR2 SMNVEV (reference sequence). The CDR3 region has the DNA TGTGCCAGCAGTCCAAGACAGGGGCTAGGAAAAAACATTCAGTACTTC. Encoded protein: CASSPRQGLGKNIQYF.

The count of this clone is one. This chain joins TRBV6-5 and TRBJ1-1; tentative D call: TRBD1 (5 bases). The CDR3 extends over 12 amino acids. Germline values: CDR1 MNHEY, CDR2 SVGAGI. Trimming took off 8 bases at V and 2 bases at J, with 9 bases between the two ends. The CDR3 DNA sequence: TGTGCCAGCCTCGGGGCCAACACTGAAGCTTTCTTT. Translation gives CASLGANTEAFF.